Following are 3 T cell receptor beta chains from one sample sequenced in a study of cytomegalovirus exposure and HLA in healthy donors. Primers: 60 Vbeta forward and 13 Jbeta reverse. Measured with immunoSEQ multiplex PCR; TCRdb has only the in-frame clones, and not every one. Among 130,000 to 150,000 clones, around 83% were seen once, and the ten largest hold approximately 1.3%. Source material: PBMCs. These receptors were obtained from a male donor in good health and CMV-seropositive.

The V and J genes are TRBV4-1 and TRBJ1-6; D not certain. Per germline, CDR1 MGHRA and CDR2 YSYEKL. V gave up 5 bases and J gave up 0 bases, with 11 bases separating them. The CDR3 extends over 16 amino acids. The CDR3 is CASSAGRSSYNSPLHF. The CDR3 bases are TGCGCCAGCAGCGCTGGGAGGAGCTCCTATAATTCACCCCTCCACTTT.

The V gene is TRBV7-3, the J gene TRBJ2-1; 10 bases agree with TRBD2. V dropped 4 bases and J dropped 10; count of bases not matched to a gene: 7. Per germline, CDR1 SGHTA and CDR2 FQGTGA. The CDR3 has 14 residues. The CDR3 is CASSWSSGREEQFF. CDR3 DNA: TGTGCCAGCAGCTGGTCCAGCGGGAGGGAAGAGCAGTTCTTC.

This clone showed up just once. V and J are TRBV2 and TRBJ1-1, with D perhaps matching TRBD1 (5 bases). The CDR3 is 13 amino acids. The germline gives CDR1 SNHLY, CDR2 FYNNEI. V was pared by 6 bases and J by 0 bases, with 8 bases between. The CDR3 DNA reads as TGTGCCAGCAGGGGGGGAGTGAACACTGAAGCTTTCTTT. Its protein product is CASRGGVNTEAFF.